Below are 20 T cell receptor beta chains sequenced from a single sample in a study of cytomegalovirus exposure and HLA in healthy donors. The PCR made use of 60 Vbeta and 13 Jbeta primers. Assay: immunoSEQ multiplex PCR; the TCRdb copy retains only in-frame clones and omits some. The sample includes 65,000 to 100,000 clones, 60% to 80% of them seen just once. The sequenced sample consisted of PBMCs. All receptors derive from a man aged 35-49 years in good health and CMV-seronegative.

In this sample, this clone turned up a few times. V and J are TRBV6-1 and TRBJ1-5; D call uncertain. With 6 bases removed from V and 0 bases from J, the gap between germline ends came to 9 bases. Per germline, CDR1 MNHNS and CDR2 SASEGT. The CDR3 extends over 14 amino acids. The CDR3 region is CASSSRSSNQPQHF. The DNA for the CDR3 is TGTGCCAGCAGCTCCAGGTCTAGCAATCAGCCCCAGCATTTT.

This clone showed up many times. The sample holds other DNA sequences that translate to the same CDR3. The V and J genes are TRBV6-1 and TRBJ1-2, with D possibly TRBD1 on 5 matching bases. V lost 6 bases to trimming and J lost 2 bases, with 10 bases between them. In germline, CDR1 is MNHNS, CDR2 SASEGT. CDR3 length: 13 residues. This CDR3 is CASRDTTNYGYTF. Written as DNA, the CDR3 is TGTGCCAGCAGGGACACGACCAACTATGGCTACACCTTC.

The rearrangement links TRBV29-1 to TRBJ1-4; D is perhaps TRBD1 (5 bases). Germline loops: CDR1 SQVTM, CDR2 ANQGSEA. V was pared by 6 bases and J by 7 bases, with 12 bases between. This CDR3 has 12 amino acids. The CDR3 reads CSVLRDSEKLFF. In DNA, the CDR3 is TGCAGCGTCCTCCGGGACTCTGAAAAACTGTTTTTT.

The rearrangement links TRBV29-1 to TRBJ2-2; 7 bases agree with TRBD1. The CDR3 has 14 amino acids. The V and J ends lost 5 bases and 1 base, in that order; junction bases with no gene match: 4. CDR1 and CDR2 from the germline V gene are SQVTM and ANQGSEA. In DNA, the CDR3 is TGCAGCGTTCTGGGACAGATGAACACCGGGGAGCTGTTTTTT. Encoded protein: CSVLGQMNTGELFF.

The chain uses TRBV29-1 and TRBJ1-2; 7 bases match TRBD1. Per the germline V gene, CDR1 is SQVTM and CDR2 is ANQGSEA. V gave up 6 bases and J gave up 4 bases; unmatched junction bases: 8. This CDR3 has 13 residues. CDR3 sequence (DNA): TGCAGCGTCGTGACAGGGTTCAGCTATGGCTACACCTTC. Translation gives CSVVTGFSYGYTF. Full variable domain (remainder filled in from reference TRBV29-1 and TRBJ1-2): SAVISQKPSRDICQRGTSLTIQCQVDSQVTMMFWYRQQPGQSLTLIATANQGSEATYESGFVIDKFPISRPNLTFSTLTVSNMSPEDSSIYLCSVVTGFSYGYTFGSGTRLTVV.

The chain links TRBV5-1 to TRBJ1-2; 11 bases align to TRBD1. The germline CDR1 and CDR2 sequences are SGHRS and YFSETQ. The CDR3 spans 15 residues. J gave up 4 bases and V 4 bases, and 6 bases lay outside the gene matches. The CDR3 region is CASSPPGTGGYGYTF. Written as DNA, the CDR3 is TGCGCCAGCAGCCCTCCCGGGACAGGGGGCTATGGCTACACCTTC.

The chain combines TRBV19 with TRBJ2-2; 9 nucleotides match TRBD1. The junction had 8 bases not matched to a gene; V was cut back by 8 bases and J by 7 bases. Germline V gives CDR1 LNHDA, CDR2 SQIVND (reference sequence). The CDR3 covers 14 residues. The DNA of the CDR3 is TGTGCCAGTTCGGACAGGGGTTCTTTCGGGGAGCTGTTTTTT. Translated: CASSDRGSFGELFF.

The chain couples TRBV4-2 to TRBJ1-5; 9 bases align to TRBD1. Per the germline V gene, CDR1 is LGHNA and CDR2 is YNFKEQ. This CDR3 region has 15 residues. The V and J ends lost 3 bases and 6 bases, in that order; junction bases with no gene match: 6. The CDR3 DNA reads TGTGCCAGCAGCCACGCCGGGACAGGGTTTCAGCCCCAGCATTTT. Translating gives CASSHAGTGFQPQHF.

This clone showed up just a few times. The CDR3 nucleotides read TGTGCCAGCACCGACGGGACAGGGGATGGAAACACCATATATTTT. This gives the protein CASTDGTGDGNTIYF. The gene calls are TRBV6-5 and TRBJ1-3; 10 positions agree with TRBD1. The CDR3 is 15 amino acids. CDR1 is MNHEY, CDR2 SVGAGI, per germline. The trim removed 7 bases at V and 3 bases at J, leaving 6 bases unmatched.

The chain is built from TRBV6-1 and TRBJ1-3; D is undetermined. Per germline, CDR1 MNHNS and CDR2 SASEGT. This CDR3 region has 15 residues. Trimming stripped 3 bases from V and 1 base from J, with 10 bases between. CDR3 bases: TGTGCCAGCAGTGACCCGAGCCAATCTGGAAACACCATATATTTT. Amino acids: CASSDPSQSGNTIYF.

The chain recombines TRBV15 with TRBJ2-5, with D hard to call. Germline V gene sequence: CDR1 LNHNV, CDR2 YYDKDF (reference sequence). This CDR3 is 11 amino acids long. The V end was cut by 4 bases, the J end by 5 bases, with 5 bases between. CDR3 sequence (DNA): TGTGCCACCAGCACAGTGGAGACCCAGTACTTC. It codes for CATSTVETQYF.

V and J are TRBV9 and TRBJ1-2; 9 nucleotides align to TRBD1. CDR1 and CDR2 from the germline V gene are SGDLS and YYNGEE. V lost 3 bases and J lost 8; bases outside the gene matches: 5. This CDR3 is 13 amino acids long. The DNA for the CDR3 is TGTGCCAGCAGCGCAGGACAGGGGACCGGCTACACCTTC. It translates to CASSAGQGTGYTF. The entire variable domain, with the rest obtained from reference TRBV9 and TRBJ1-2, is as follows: DSGVTQTPKHLITATGQRVTLRCSPRSGDLSVYWYQQSLDQGLQFLIQYYNGEERAKGNILERFSAQQFPDLHSELNLSSLELGDSALYFCASSAGQGTGYTFGSGTRLTVV.

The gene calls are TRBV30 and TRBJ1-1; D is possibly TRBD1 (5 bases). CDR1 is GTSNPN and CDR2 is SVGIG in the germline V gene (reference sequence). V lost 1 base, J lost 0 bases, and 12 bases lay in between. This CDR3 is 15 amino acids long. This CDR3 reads CAWSGAGGLNTEAFF. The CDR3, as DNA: TGTGCCTGGAGTGGGGCGGGGGGATTGAACACTGAAGCTTTCTTT.

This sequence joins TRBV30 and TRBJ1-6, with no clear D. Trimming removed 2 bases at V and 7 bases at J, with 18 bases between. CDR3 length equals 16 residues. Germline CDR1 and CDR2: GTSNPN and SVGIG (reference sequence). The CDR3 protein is CAWSPSLPGLNSPLHF. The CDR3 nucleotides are TGTGCCTGGAGTCCTAGTTTACCCGGTCTGAATTCACCCCTCCACTTT.

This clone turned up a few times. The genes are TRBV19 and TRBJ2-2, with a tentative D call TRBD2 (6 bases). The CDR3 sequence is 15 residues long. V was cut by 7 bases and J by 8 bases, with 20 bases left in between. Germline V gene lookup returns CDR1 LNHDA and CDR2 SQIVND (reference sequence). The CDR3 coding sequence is TGTGCCAGTAATCCCCGACTAGTAGGGGAGGGGGAGCTGTTTTTT. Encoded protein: CASNPRLVGEGELFF.

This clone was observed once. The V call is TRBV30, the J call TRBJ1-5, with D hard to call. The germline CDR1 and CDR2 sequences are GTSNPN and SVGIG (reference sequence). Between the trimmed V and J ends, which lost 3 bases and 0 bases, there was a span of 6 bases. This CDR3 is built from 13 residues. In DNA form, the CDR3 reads TGTGCCTGGAGAAGAGATAGCAATCAGCCCCAGCATTTT. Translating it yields CAWRRDSNQPQHF.

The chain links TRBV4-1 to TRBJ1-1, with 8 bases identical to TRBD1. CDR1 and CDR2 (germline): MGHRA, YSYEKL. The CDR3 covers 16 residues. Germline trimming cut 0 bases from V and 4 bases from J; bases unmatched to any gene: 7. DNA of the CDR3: TGCGCCAGCAGCCAAGATTTAGGGACAGGTTCCACTGAAGCTTTCTTT. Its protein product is CASSQDLGTGSTEAFF.

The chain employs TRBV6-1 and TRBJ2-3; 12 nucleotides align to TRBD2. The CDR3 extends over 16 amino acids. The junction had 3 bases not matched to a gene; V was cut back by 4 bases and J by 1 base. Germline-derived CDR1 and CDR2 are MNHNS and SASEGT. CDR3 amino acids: CASSAWTSGGTDTQYF. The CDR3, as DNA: TGTGCCAGCAGTGCCTGGACTAGCGGGGGCACAGATACGCAGTATTTT.

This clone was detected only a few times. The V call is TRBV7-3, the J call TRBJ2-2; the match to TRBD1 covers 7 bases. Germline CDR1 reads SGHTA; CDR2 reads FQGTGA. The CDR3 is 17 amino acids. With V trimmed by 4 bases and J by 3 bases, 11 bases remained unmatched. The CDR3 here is CASSSATGLRYTGELFF. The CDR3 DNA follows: TGTGCCAGCAGCTCTGCGACAGGGCTGAGATACACCGGGGAGCTGTTTTTT.

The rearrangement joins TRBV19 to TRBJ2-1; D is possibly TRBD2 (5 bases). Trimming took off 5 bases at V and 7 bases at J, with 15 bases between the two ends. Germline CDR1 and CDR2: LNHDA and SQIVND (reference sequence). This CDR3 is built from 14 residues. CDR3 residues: CASSPYRRENEQFF. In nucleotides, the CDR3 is TGTGCCAGTAGTCCCTACCGTCGGGAAAATGAGCAGTTCTTC. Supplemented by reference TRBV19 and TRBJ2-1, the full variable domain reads DGGITQSPKYLFRKEGQNVTLSCEQNLNHDAMYWYRQDPGQGLRLIYYSQIVNDFQKGDIAEGYSVSREKKESFPLTVTSAQKNPTAFYLCASSPYRRENEQFFGPGTRLTVL.